This TCR beta chain emerged from a study of OX40 agonist ivuxolimab in advanced cancers. Deletions cut 5 bases from V and 1 base from J, with 7 bases between. The CDR3 runs to 13 residues. CDR1 and CDR2 (germline): MNHEY, SMNVEV (reference sequence). Method: immunoSEQ multiplex PCR; TCRdb's copy keeps in-frame clones and lacks some. The repertoire holds 48,000 or so clones, with about 88% as singletons. The rearrangement uses TRBV27 and TRBJ2-3, with a tentative D call TRBD2 (6 bases). The sequenced sample was CD4+ or CD8+ T cells sorted from blood, obtained in a trial of the OX40 agonist ivuxolimab. The clonotype was recovered from an adult with an advanced solid tumor such as melanoma, head and neck, liver or kidney cancer. CDR3 loop: CASSRRGTDTQYF. The CDR3 DNA reads TGTGCCAGCAGTCGGAGGGGCACAGATACGCAGTATTTT.